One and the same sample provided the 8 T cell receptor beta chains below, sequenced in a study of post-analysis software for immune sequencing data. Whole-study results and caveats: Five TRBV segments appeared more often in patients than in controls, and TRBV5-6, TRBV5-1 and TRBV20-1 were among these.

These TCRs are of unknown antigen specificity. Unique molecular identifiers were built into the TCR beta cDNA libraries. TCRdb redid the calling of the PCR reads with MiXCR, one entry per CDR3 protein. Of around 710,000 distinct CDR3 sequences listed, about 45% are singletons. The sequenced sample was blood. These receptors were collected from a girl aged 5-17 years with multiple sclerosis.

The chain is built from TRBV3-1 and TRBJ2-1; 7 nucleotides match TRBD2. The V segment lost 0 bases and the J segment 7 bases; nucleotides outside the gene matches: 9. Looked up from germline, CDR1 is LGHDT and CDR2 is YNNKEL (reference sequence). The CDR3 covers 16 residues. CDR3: CASSQDLGGGWNEQFF. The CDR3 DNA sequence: TGTGCCAGCAGCCAAGATTTGGGGGGAGGGTGGAATGAGCAGTTCTTC.

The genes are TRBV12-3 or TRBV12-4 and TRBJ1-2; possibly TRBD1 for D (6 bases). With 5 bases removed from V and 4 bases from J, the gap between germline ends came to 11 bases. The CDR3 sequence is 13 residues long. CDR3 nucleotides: TGTGCCAGCAGTCAAAGGGGGACCTATGGCTACACCTTC. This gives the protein CASSQRGTYGYTF.

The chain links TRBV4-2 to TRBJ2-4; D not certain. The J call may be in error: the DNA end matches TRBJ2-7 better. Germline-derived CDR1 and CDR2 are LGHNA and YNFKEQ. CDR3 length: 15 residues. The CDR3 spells CASSQDITASYEQYF. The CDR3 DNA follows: TGTGCCAGCAGCCAAGATATAACAGCTTCCTACGAGCAGTACTTC.

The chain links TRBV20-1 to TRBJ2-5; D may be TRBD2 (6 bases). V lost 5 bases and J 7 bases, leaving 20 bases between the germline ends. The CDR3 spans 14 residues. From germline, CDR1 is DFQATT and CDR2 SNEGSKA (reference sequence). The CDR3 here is CSAHLLASEGTQYF. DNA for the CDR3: TGCAGTGCTCACCTCCTGGCTAGCGAGGGGACCCAGTACTTC.

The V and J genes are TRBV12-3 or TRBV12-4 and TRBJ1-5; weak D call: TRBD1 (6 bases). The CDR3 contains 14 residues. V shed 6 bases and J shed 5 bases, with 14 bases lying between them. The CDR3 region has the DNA TGTGCCAGCAGGCCGGGACACACTGATCAGCCCCAGCATTTT. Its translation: CASRPGHTDQPQHF.

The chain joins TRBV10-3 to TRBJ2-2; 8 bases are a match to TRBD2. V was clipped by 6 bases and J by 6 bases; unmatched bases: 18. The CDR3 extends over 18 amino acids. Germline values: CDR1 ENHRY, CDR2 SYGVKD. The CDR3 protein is CAIRVPHSGSHTSGELFF. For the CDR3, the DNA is TGTGCCATCAGAGTCCCACACAGCGGGAGCCATACCTCCGGGGAGCTGTTTTTT.

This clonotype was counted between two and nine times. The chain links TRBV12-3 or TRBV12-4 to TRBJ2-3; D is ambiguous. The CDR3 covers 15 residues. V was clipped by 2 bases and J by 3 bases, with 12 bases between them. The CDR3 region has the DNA TGTGCCAGCAGTTTACCGCCTCCCTCTACAGATACGCAGTATTTT. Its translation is CASSLPPPSTDTQYF.

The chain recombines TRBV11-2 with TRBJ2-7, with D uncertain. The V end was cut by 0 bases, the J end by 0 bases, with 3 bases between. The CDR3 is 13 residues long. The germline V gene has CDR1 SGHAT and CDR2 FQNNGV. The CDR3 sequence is CASSLDTSYEQYF. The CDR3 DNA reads TGTGCCAGCAGCTTAGACACCTCCTACGAGCAGTACTTC.